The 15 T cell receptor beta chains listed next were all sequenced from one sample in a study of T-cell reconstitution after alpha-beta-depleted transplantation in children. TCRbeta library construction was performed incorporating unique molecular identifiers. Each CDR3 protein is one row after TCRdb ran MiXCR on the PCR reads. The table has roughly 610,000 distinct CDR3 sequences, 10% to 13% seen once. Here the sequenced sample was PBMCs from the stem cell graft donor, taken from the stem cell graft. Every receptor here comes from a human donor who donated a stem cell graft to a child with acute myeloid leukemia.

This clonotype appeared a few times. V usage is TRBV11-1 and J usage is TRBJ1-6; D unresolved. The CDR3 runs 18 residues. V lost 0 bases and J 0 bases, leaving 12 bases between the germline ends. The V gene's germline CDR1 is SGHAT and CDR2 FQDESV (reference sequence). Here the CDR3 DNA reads TGTGCCAGCAGCTTAGCGCCCTCCCCAGGCTCCTATAATTCACCCCTCCACTTT. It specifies CASSLAPSPGSYNSPLHF.

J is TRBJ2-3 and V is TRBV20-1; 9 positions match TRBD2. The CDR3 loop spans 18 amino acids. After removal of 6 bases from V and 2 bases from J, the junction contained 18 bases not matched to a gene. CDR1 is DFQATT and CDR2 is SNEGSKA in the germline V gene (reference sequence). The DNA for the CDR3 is TGCAGTGCCCCCCCTCGGGGCGGGAGGGATCTTTACACAGATACGCAGTATTTT. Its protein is CSAPPRGGRDLYTDTQYF.

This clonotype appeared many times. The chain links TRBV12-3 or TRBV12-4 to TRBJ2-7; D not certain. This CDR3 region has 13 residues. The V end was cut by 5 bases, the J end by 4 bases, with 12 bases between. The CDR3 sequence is CASSHGYGYEQYF. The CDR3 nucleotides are TGTGCCAGCAGTCATGGATACGGTTACGAGCAGTACTTC.

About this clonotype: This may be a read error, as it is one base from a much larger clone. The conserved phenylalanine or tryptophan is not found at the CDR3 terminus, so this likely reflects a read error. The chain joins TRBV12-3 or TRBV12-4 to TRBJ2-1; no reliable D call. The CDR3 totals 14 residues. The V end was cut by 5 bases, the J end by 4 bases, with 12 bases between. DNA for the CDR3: TGTGCCAGCAGTCTCCGGGTCCAATACAATGAGCAGTTCTCC. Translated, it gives CASSLRVQYNEQFS.

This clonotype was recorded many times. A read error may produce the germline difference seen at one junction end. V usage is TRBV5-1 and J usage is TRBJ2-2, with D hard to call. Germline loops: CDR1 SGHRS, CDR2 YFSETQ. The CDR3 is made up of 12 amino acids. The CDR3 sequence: CASSFPTGELFF. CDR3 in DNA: TGTGCCAGCAGCTTTCCCACCGGGGAGCTGTTTTTT.

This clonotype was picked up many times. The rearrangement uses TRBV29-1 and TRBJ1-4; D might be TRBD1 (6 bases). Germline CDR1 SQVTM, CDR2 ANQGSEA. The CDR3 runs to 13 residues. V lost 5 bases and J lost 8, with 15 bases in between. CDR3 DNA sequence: TGCAGCGTTATCGTGACAGGTCGCGAAAAACTGTTTTTT. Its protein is CSVIVTGREKLFF.

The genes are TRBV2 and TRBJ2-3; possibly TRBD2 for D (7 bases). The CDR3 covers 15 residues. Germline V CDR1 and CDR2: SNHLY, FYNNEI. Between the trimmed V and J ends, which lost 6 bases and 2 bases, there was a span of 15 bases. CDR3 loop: CASSTRGLPTDTQYF. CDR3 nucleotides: TGTGCCAGCAGCACCAGGGGACTACCCACAGATACGCAGTATTTT.

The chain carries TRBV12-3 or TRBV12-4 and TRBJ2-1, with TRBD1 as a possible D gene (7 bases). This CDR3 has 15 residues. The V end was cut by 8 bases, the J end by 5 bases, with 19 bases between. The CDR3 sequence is CASSLIGRGDNEQFF. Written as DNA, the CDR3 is TGTGCCAGCTCCTTAATCGGCAGGGGGGACAATGAGCAGTTCTTC.

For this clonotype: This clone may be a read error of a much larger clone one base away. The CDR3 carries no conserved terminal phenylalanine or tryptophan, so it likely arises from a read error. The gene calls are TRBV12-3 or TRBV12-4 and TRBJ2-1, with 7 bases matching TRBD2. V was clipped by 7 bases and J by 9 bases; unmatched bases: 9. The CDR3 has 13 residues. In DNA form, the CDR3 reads TGTGCCAGCACGACTAGCTTAGACGGTGAGCAGTTCCTC. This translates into CASTTSLDGEQFL.

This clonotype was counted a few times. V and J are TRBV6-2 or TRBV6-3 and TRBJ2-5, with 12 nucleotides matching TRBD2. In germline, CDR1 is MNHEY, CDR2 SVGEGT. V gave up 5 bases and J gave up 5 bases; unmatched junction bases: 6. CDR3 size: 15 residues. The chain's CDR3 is CASSLAGGIVETQYF. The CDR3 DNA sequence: TGTGCCAGCAGTCTAGCGGGAGGGATCGTGGAGACCCAGTACTTC.

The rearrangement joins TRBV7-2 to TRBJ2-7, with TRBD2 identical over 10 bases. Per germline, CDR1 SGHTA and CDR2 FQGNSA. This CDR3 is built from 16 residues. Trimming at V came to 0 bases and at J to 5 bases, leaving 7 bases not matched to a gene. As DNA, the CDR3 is TGTGCCAGCAGCTTAGCGGGGGCCGGACTAGCGGACGAGCAGTACTTC. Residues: CASSLAGAGLADEQYF.

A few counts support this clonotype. The CDR3, as DNA: TGCGCCAGCAGCTTGGTCTCTGGGACAGGGGTTACCTACGAGCAGTACTTC. This encodes CASSLVSGTGVTYEQYF. The chain links TRBV5-1 to TRBJ2-7, with 10 bases that match TRBD1. The germline V gene has CDR1 SGHRS and CDR2 YFSETQ. The length of the CDR3 is 17 residues. V was clipped by 0 bases and J by 2 bases; unmatched bases: 8.

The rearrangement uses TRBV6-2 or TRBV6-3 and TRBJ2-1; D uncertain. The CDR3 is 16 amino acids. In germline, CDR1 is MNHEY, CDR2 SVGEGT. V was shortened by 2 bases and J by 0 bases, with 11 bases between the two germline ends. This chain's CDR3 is CASSYALSSSYNEQFF. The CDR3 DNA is TGTGCCAGCAGTTACGCTTTATCGAGCTCCTACAATGAGCAGTTCTTC.

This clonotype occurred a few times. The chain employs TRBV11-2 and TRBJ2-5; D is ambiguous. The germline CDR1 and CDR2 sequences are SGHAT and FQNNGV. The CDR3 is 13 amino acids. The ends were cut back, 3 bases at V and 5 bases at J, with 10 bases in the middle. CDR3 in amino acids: CASSFGLTETQYF. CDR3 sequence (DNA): TGTGCCAGCAGCTTCGGGCTCACGGAGACCCAGTACTTC.

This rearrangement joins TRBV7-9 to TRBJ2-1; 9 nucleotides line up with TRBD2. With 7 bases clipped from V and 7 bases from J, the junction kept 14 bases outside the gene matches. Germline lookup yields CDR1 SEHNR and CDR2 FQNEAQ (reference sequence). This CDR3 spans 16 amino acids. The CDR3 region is CASTTLAGEGHNEQFF. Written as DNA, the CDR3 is TGTGCCAGCACCACTTTAGCGGGAGAAGGCCATAATGAGCAGTTCTTC.